The clone carrying this TCR beta chain came up once. This record comes from a study of blood T cell repertoires in COVID-19. Looking at the study overall: COVID-19 samples from acute and convalescent phases originated in the United States, Italy and Spain.

Participants' own reports of clinical history determined their cohort assignment. CDR1 and CDR2 from the germline V gene are MGHRA and YSYEKL. The CDR3 runs 16 residues. V lost 1 base to trimming and J lost 2 bases, with 12 bases between them. As originally analysed: Counts of nucleated cells, estimated from reference gene primer amplification, were obtained. Some clones are missing from TCRdb's copy, which holds only in-frame ones; the method was immunoSEQ multiplex PCR. V, J and clone size reflect that table, while D and trimming were determined from the DNA. The sample yields about 260,000 clones, around 86% seen once.

V and J are TRBV4-1 and TRBJ2-1; tentatively, D is TRBD2 (6 bases). The sequenced sample was PBMCs or T cells enriched from blood (not recorded which). The TCR originated in a woman in her forties or fifties who had recovered from COVID-19. The CDR3 nucleotides read TGCGCCAGCAGCCAAGTGGGGCGGGGTCCCTACAATGAGCAGTTCTTC. It is translated as CASSQVGRGPYNEQFF.